This T cell receptor beta chain was obtained from a study of shared T cell receptors in the human thymus. Clones were sequenced by immunoSEQ multiplex PCR, and TCRdb holds only the in-frame ones, with some missing. In the table there are just under 550,000 clones, around 78% of which are singletons. Germline V gene lookup returns CDR1 SQVTM and CDR2 ANQGSEA. The CDR3 consists of 15 residues. The V segment lost 5 bases and the J segment 2 bases; nucleotides outside the gene matches: 6. These sequences were also reported in another study, on human thymus T cells. As reported in that work: Obtained as resections during corrective heart surgery, the thymus tissue was then studied. Thymic as well as blood repertoires seemed to favor certain V and J genes unevenly. What related research reported was that thymic repertoires overlapped highly among unrelated individuals.

The sequencing input was thymocytes. The chain couples TRBV29-1 to TRBJ2-1; 10 nucleotides match TRBD2. The TCR originated in a boy less than two years old with a congenital heart defect. This CDR3 is CSVLQREGPYNEQFF. The CDR3, as DNA: TGCAGCGTTTTACAGCGGGAGGGCCCCTACAATGAGCAGTTCTTC.